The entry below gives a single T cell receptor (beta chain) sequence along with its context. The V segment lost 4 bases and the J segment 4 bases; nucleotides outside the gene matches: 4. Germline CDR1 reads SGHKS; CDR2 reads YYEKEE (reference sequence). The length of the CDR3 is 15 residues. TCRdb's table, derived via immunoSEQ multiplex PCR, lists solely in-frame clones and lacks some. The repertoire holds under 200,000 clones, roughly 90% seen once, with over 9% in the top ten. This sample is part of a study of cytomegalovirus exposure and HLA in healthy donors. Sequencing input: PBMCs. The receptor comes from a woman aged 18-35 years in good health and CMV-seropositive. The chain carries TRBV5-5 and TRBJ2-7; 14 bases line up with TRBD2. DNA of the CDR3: TGTGCCAGCAGCGAGGGACTAGCGGGAGTTTACGAGCAGTACTTC. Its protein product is CASSEGLAGVYEQYF.